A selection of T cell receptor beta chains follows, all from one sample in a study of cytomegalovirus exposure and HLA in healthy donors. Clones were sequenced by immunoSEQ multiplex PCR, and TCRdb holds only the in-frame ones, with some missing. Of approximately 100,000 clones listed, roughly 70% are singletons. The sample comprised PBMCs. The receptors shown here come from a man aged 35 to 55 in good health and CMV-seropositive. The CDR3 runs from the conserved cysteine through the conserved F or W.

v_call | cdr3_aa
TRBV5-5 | CASSDWGTGRSGYTF
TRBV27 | CASRDIHEIEGYTF
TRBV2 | CASSVGTASETQYF
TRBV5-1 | CASSYGLVTDTQYF
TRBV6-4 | CASSDGTGPHQPQHF
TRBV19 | CASNPGRGETQYF
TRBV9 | CASSLNTGELFF
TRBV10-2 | CASGWERTMTDTQYF
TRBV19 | CASTPPVASGGTDTQYF
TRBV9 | CASSPGDQNTEAFF
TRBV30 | CAWVGTGYYGYTF
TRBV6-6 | CASSSYLDQPQHF
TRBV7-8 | CASSPDRNNNQPQHF
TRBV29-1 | CSAGQVSSYEQYF
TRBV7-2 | CASSLDSGGMAFF
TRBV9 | CASSAGQGRDQPQHF
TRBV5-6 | CASSFKTGGKNEAFF
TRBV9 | CASSGTSGTDTQYF
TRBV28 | CASQGNTEAFF
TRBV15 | CATSRFGEGATNEKLFF
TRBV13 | CASSGSVQETQYF
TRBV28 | CASSPGLQTSEQFF
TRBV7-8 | CASSPTRLANEQFF
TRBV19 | CASSSHRGSNQPQHF
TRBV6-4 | CASSAGDTGELFF
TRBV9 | CASSNSVYNEQFF